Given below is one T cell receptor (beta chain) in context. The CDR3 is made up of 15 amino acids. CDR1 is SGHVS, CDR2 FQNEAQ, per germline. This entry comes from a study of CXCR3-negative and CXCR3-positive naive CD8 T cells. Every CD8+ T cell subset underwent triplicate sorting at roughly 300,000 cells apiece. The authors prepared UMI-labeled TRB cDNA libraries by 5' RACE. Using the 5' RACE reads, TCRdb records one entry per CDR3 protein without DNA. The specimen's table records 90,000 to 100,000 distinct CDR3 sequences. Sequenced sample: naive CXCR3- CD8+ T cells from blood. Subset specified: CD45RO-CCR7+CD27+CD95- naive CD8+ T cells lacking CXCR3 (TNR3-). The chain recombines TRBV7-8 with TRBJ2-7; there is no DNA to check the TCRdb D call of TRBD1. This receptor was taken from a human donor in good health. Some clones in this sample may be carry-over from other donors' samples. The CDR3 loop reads CASSSRQGIRDEQYF.